Listed below are T cell receptor beta chains from one sample, sequenced in a study of blood T cell repertoires in COVID-19. The method was immunoSEQ multiplex PCR; TCRdb's version includes in-frame clones alone and lacks a portion of them. The data show roughly 480,000 clones, with about 88% seen just once and 0.9% held by the top ten. The source material was peripheral blood. These TCRs come from a man aged 18 to 30 with COVID-19, enrolled during active disease. CDR3s include the opening cysteine and the closing phenylalanine or tryptophan. A D gene is named only where the DNA matches it firmly. Size is omitted from some rows. Given values are once, few, many or a class for expanded clones.

D gene: -
clone size: -
J gene: TRBJ2-2
V gene: TRBV21-1
CDR3 protein: CASSKQRNKRRQQGTGELFF
CDR3 DNA: TGTGCCAGCTCGAAACAGCGGAACAAACGGAGACAGCAGGGGACCGGGGAGCTGTTTTTT

D gene: TRBD1
clone size: -
J gene: TRBJ1-6
V gene: TRBV18
CDR3 protein: CASSLATGTDAPLHF
CDR3 DNA: TGTGCCAGCTCACTTGCGACAGGGACGGATGCACCCCTCCACTTT

D gene: TRBD1
clone size: once
J gene: TRBJ1-5
V gene: TRBV7-9
CDR3 protein: CASSPGQVDGQPQHF
CDR3 DNA: TGTGCCAGCAGCCCGGGACAGGTAGATGGTCAGCCCCAGCATTTT

D gene: TRBD1
clone size: -
J gene: TRBJ1-2
V gene: TRBV6-5
CDR3 protein: CASSRPGTALYGYTF
CDR3 DNA: TGTGCCAGCAGTCGCCCCGGGACAGCCCTTTATGGCTACACCTTC

D gene: TRBD2
clone size: -
J gene: TRBJ2-1
V gene: TRBV14
CDR3 protein: CASSPKTSGRYNEQFF
CDR3 DNA: TGTGCCAGCAGTCCTAAAACTAGCGGGCGTTACAATGAGCAGTTCTTC

D gene: -
clone size: -
J gene: TRBJ2-3
V gene: TRBV15
CDR3 protein: CATARGNTDTQYF
CDR3 DNA: TGTGCCACCGCGCGGGGAAACACAGATACGCAGTATTTT

D gene: TRBD2
clone size: -
J gene: TRBJ2-2
V gene: TRBV24-1
CDR3 protein: CATSDRTSGRAFGELFF
CDR3 DNA: TGTGCCACCAGTGATCGGACTAGCGGGAGGGCCTTCGGGGAGCTGTTTTTT

D gene: TRBD2
clone size: -
J gene: TRBJ2-5
V gene: TRBV6-2/TRBV6-3
CDR3 protein: CASSPRTSGKWKTQYF
CDR3 DNA: TGTGCCAGCAGTCCACGGACTAGCGGGAAGTGGAAGACCCAGTACTTC

D gene: TRBD2
clone size: -
J gene: TRBJ2-5
V gene: TRBV12-5
CDR3 protein: CASGWGGSEKETQYF
CDR3 DNA: TGTGCTAGTGGTTGGGGCGGGAGCGAGAAAGAGACCCAGTACTTC

D gene: TRBD2
clone size: -
J gene: TRBJ2-3
V gene: TRBV5-1
CDR3 protein: CASSVRGRDSDTQYF
CDR3 DNA: TGCGCCAGCAGCGTCCGCGGGAGGGATTCAGATACGCAGTATTTT

D gene: -
clone size: -
J gene: TRBJ1-2
V gene: TRBV18
CDR3 protein: CASSPRLGAQRNNYGYTF
CDR3 DNA: TGTGCCAGCTCACCTCGATTGGGCGCACAACGGAATAACTATGGCTACACCTTC

D gene: TRBD1
clone size: -
J gene: TRBJ1-1
V gene: TRBV5-4
CDR3 protein: CASSWGTGDGTEAFF
CDR3 DNA: TGTGCCAGCAGCTGGGGGACAGGGGACGGGACTGAAGCTTTCTTT

D gene: -
clone size: -
J gene: TRBJ1-4
V gene: TRBV11-2
CDR3 protein: CASSLYATNEKLFF
CDR3 DNA: TGTGCCAGCAGCCTATACGCAACTAATGAAAAACTGTTTTTT

D gene: TRBD2
clone size: -
J gene: TRBJ2-1
V gene: TRBV10-2
CDR3 protein: CASSEVRLAGTALLDEQFF
CDR3 DNA: TGCGCCAGCAGTGAGGTTCGGCTAGCGGGGACTGCGTTGCTGGATGAGCAGTTCTTC

D gene: TRBD2
clone size: -
J gene: TRBJ2-7
V gene: TRBV10-2
CDR3 protein: CASRGLAGGHEQYF
CDR3 DNA: TGCGCCAGCAGGGGACTAGCCGGAGGTCACGAGCAGTACTTC

D gene: -
clone size: -
J gene: TRBJ2-1
V gene: TRBV6-4
CDR3 protein: CASSPEAVSSYNEQFF
CDR3 DNA: TGTGCCAGCAGTCCCGAGGCGGTAAGCTCCTACAATGAGCAGTTCTTC

D gene: TRBD1
clone size: -
J gene: TRBJ1-3
V gene: TRBV5-1
CDR3 protein: CASSLDPGQGANTIYF
CDR3 DNA: TGCGCCAGCAGCTTGGACCCGGGACAGGGGGCGAACACCATATATTTT

D gene: -
clone size: -
J gene: TRBJ2-2
V gene: TRBV27
CDR3 protein: CASRLQGGLNTGELFF
CDR3 DNA: TGTGCCAGCAGGCTACAGGGGGGGTTGAACACCGGGGAGCTGTTTTTT

D gene: -
clone size: -
J gene: TRBJ1-6
V gene: TRBV16
CDR3 protein: CASTPSGTPYNSPLHF
CDR3 DNA: TGTGCCAGCACTCCCTCCGGGACACCATATAATTCACCCCTCCACTTT

D gene: -
clone size: -
J gene: TRBJ2-5
V gene: TRBV14
CDR3 protein: CASSQEQGRWETQYF
CDR3 DNA: TGTGCCAGCAGCCAAGAACAGGGACGGTGGGAGACCCAGTACTTC

D gene: TRBD2
clone size: -
J gene: TRBJ2-1
V gene: TRBV5-1
CDR3 protein: CASSWDSGGIGEQFF
CDR3 DNA: TGCGCCAGCAGCTGGGATAGCGGGGGAATCGGTGAGCAGTTCTTC

D gene: -
clone size: once
J gene: TRBJ1-6
V gene: TRBV13
CDR3 protein: CASRRGYNSPLHF
CDR3 DNA: TGTGCCAGCAGGCGGGGGTATAATTCACCCCTCCACTTT

D gene: -
clone size: -
J gene: TRBJ2-7
V gene: TRBV5-1
CDR3 protein: CASSLATGIEQYF
CDR3 DNA: TGCGCCAGCAGCTTGGCCACAGGGATCGAGCAGTACTTC

D gene: TRBD2
clone size: -
J gene: TRBJ2-3
V gene: TRBV7-9
CDR3 protein: CASSVPGLAGAGTDTQYF
CDR3 DNA: TGTGCCAGCAGCGTTCCGGGACTAGCGGGGGCCGGCACAGATACGCAGTATTTT

D gene: TRBD2
clone size: -
J gene: TRBJ2-1
V gene: TRBV4-2
CDR3 protein: CASSQDQTAGGPEQFF
CDR3 DNA: TGTGCCAGCAGCCAAGATCAAACAGCGGGGGGGCCCGAGCAGTTCTTC

D gene: TRBD1
clone size: -
J gene: TRBJ2-7
V gene: TRBV24-1
CDR3 protein: CATSDRTGNYEQYF
CDR3 DNA: TGTGCCACCAGTGACCGGACAGGGAACTACGAGCAGTACTTC

D gene: -
clone size: -
J gene: TRBJ2-7
V gene: TRBV6-5
CDR3 protein: CASSLAAGSSYEQYF
CDR3 DNA: TGTGCCAGCAGTTTAGCAGCCGGGAGCTCCTACGAGCAGTACTTC

D gene: -
clone size: -
J gene: TRBJ1-1
V gene: TRBV18
CDR3 protein: CASSPGRDMNTEAFF
CDR3 DNA: TGTGCCAGCTCACCAGGCAGGGACATGAACACTGAAGCTTTCTTT

D gene: -
clone size: few
J gene: TRBJ1-1
V gene: TRBV6-5
CDR3 protein: CASSYSNRGNEAFF
CDR3 DNA: TGTGCCAGCAGTTACTCGAATAGGGGAAATGAAGCTTTCTTT

D gene: -
clone size: -
J gene: TRBJ1-6
V gene: TRBV6-6
CDR3 protein: CASSYVGGGNSPLHF
CDR3 DNA: TGTGCCAGCAGTTACGTGGGAGGGGGAAATTCACCCCTCCACTTT

D gene: -
clone size: -
J gene: TRBJ1-2
V gene: TRBV6-5
CDR3 protein: CASLDSNYGYTF
CDR3 DNA: TGTGCCAGCTTGGACAGTAACTATGGCTACACCTTC

D gene: TRBD1
clone size: -
J gene: TRBJ1-1
V gene: TRBV30
CDR3 protein: CAWTLGTGSTEAFF
CDR3 DNA: TGTGCCTGGACCCTCGGGACAGGGAGTACTGAAGCTTTCTTT

D gene: -
clone size: -
J gene: TRBJ2-3
V gene: TRBV7-2
CDR3 protein: CASSPSARRAGDTQYF
CDR3 DNA: TGTGCCAGCAGCCCCTCCGCGCGGAGGGCCGGAGATACGCAGTATTTT

D gene: TRBD2
clone size: -
J gene: TRBJ2-1
V gene: TRBV11-2
CDR3 protein: CASSLGAGTRSEQFF
CDR3 DNA: TGTGCCAGCAGCTTAGGGGCGGGGACTAGGAGCGAGCAGTTCTTC

D gene: TRBD2
clone size: -
J gene: TRBJ2-2
V gene: TRBV7-8
CDR3 protein: CASSSSGANTGELFF
CDR3 DNA: TGTGCCAGCAGCTCTAGCGGAGCGAACACCGGGGAGCTGTTTTTT

D gene: -
clone size: -
J gene: TRBJ2-1
V gene: TRBV6-1
CDR3 protein: CASSDTKRHQFF
CDR3 DNA: TGTGCCAGCAGTGACACTAAAAGGCACCAGTTCTTC

D gene: TRBD1
clone size: -
J gene: TRBJ2-3
V gene: TRBV19
CDR3 protein: CASSLRGQGHTDTQYF
CDR3 DNA: TGTGCCAGTAGCCTGAGGGGACAGGGGCACACAGATACGCAGTATTTT

D gene: TRBD2
clone size: -
J gene: TRBJ2-1
V gene: TRBV4-2
CDR3 protein: CASSQVSLAGENNEQFF
CDR3 DNA: TGTGCCAGCAGCCAAGTTTCCCTAGCGGGGGAAAACAATGAGCAGTTCTTC

D gene: -
clone size: -
J gene: TRBJ1-1
V gene: TRBV2
CDR3 protein: CASSTGRNTEAFF
CDR3 DNA: TGTGCCAGCAGTACAGGCAGGAACACTGAAGCTTTCTTT

D gene: -
clone size: few
J gene: TRBJ1-4
V gene: TRBV2
CDR3 protein: CASSVTGRGGNEKLFF
CDR3 DNA: TGTGCCAGCAGCGTAACCGGGAGGGGAGGGAATGAAAAACTGTTTTTT

D gene: TRBD1
clone size: once
J gene: TRBJ2-7
V gene: TRBV11-3
CDR3 protein: CASSETGTGYGEQYF
CDR3 DNA: TGTGCCAGCAGCGAAACCGGGACAGGGTACGGCGAGCAGTACTTC

D gene: TRBD2
clone size: -
J gene: TRBJ2-5
V gene: TRBV5-4
CDR3 protein: CASSPRIAGGFQETQYF
CDR3 DNA: TGTGCCAGCAGCCCCCGAATAGCGGGGGGGTTCCAAGAGACCCAGTACTTC

D gene: -
clone size: -
J gene: TRBJ2-2
V gene: TRBV7-8
CDR3 protein: CASSLIWQGSTGELFF
CDR3 DNA: TGTGCCAGCAGCTTAATCTGGCAGGGTAGCACCGGGGAGCTGTTTTTT

D gene: TRBD1
clone size: -
J gene: TRBJ2-3
V gene: TRBV2
CDR3 protein: CASSSQGGTDTQYF
CDR3 DNA: TGTGCCAGCAGTTCCCAGGGGGGCACAGATACGCAGTATTTT

D gene: TRBD1
clone size: -
J gene: TRBJ1-1
V gene: TRBV12-3/TRBV12-4
CDR3 protein: CASRGQGSTEAFF
CDR3 DNA: TGTGCCAGCAGGGGACAGGGAAGCACTGAAGCTTTCTTT

D gene: -
clone size: once
J gene: TRBJ1-2
V gene: TRBV21-1
CDR3 protein: CASSGVEGQKNGYTF
CDR3 DNA: TGTGCCAGCAGCGGCGTCGAGGGACAGAAGAATGGCTACACCTTC

D gene: TRBD1
clone size: -
J gene: TRBJ1-1
V gene: TRBV25-1
CDR3 protein: CASSVILTGQGRTEAFF
CDR3 DNA: TGTGCCAGCAGTGTTATATTAACGGGACAGGGAAGGACTGAAGCTTTCTTT

D gene: TRBD2
clone size: -
J gene: TRBJ2-3
V gene: TRBV3-1/TRBV3-2
CDR3 protein: CASSQGRAGGADTQYF
CDR3 DNA: TGTGCCAGCAGCCAAGGTAGAGCGGGAGGGGCGGATACGCAGTATTTT

D gene: -
clone size: -
J gene: TRBJ1-1
V gene: TRBV5-1
CDR3 protein: CASSLAQNTEAFF
CDR3 DNA: TGCGCCAGCAGCTTGGCACAGAACACTGAAGCTTTCTTT

D gene: -
clone size: once
J gene: TRBJ2-7
V gene: TRBV5-4
CDR3 protein: CASSRDRGGLAGLEQYF
CDR3 DNA: TGTGCCAGCAGCCGCGACAGGGGCGGGCTAGCGGGACTCGAGCAGTACTTC

D gene: -
clone size: -
J gene: TRBJ2-7
V gene: TRBV29-1
CDR3 protein: CSARTPSSYEQYF
CDR3 DNA: TGCAGCGCCAGGACTCCCAGCTCCTACGAGCAGTACTTC

D gene: TRBD2
clone size: -
J gene: TRBJ2-5
V gene: TRBV18
CDR3 protein: CASSPGTSGKETQYF
CDR3 DNA: TGTGCCAGCTCACCGGGGACTAGCGGAAAAGAGACCCAGTACTTC

D gene: -
clone size: -
J gene: TRBJ2-7
V gene: TRBV21-1
CDR3 protein: CASSKLRGRDEQYF
CDR3 DNA: TGTGCCAGCAGCAAACTCAGGGGGCGAGACGAGCAGTACTTC

D gene: -
clone size: -
J gene: TRBJ1-1
V gene: TRBV5-4
CDR3 protein: CASSRGSTEAFF
CDR3 DNA: TGTGCCAGCAGCAGAGGTAGCACTGAAGCTTTCTTT

D gene: TRBD1
clone size: -
J gene: TRBJ2-3
V gene: TRBV5-4
CDR3 protein: CASSLGTDTDTQYF
CDR3 DNA: TGTGCCAGCAGCCTGGGGACAGATACAGATACGCAGTATTTT

D gene: TRBD1
clone size: -
J gene: TRBJ1-3
V gene: TRBV3-1/TRBV3-2
CDR3 protein: CASSQDRLNTIYF
CDR3 DNA: TGTGCCAGCAGCCAGGACAGGTTAAACACCATATATTTT

D gene: TRBD2
clone size: -
J gene: TRBJ2-7
V gene: TRBV19
CDR3 protein: CASSVGGRGLQGEQYF
CDR3 DNA: TGTGCCAGTAGTGTTGGGGGGAGGGGTCTGCAGGGCGAGCAGTACTTC